This is a list of T cell receptor beta chains from one sample in a study of shared clonotypes between healthy human individuals. Clones were sequenced by immunoSEQ multiplex PCR, and TCRdb holds only the in-frame ones, with some missing. The sample lists more than 2,000,000 clones; approximately 92% were seen once. Sequences were obtained from naive CD4+ T cells sorted from blood. These TCRs come from a man between 18 and 29 years old in good health. CDR3s include the opening cysteine and the closing phenylalanine or tryptophan. The D gene is left open where the match is weak. The size of a clone is reported for some rows only, either as once, few or many, or as a class for expanded clones.

clone size	D gene	J gene	V gene	CDR3 protein	CDR3 DNA
-	-	TRBJ1-2	TRBV10-3	CAIGSSTNYGYTF	TGTGCCATCGGGTCCAGCACTAACTATGGCTACACCTTC
once	-	TRBJ1-2	TRBV4-3	CASSQDRERQLHGYTF	TGCGCCAGCAGCCAAGATCGGGAACGGCAGCTACATGGCTACACCTTC
-	TRBD1	TRBJ1-4	TRBV5-1	CASSNGQVLSEKLFF	TGCGCCAGCAGCAACGGACAGGTCCTTAGTGAAAAACTGTTTTTT
-	-	TRBJ2-2	TRBV2	CASSDWGSTGELFF	TGTGCCAGCAGTGATTGGGGGAGCACCGGGGAGCTGTTTTTT
-	TRBD1	TRBJ2-7	TRBV11-2	CASSLGGPGTGLYEQYF	TGTGCCAGCAGCTTAGGAGGACCCGGGACAGGGTTGTACGAGCAGTACTTC
-	-	TRBJ2-2	TRBV28	CASSRVSYTGELFF	TGTGCCAGCAGCCGCGTCTCCTACACCGGGGAGCTGTTTTTT
-	TRBD1	TRBJ1-4	TRBV18	CASSPRTGGLEKLFF	TGTGCCAGCTCACCACGGACAGGGGGCCTTGAAAAACTGTTTTTT
-	TRBD1	TRBJ1-2	TRBV5-4	CASRRSQGNYGYTF	TGTGCCAGCAGGAGATCACAGGGGAACTATGGCTACACCTTC
-	TRBD2	TRBJ2-4	TRBV19	CASSGRAGSNIQYF	TGTGCCAGTAGTGGGAGGGCGGGATCAAACATTCAGTACTTC
-	-	TRBJ2-2	TRBV7-7	CASSLMGTEFSGGELFF	TGTGCTAGCAGCTTAATGGGGACCGAGTTTTCAGGCGGGGAGCTGTTTTTT
-	TRBD2	TRBJ2-1	TRBV10-3	CAISGVYSGGNNEQFF	TGTGCCATCAGTGGGGTATATAGCGGGGGGAACAATGAGCAGTTCTTC
-	-	TRBJ2-7	TRBV7-2	CASSLDNGPYEQYF	TGTGCCAGCAGCTTAGACAACGGACCCTACGAGCAGTACTTC
-	-	TRBJ1-1	TRBV18	CASSPNLGSEAFF	TGTGCCAGCTCACCAAATCTAGGGTCTGAAGCTTTCTTT
-	-	TRBJ1-3	TRBV6-6	CASSPLQGAGNTIYF	TGTGCCAGCAGCCCACTACAGGGCGCTGGAAACACCATATATTTT
-	-	TRBJ2-5	TRBV7-2	CASSLGSVTETQYF	TGTGCCAGCAGCTTAGGGTCGGTCACCGAGACCCAGTACTTC
-	TRBD2	TRBJ2-3	TRBV7-9	CAPGGGSTDTQYF	TGTGCCCCCGGCGGGGGATCCACAGATACGCAGTATTTT
-	-	TRBJ1-4	TRBV28	CASSFPTPATNEKLFF	TGTGCCAGCAGTTTCCCGACACCTGCAACTAATGAAAAACTGTTTTTT
once	TRBD1	TRBJ2-5	TRBV6-1	CASSEVDSGGRGTQYF	TGTGCCAGCAGTGAAGTGGATTCAGGGGGCCGGGGGACCCAGTACTTC
-	TRBD1	TRBJ1-1	TRBV30	CAWAGGGTEAFF	TGTGCCTGGGCAGGGGGAGGCACTGAAGCTTTCTTT
-	-	TRBJ2-5	TRBV7-3	CASSLTGGWQETQYF	TGTGCCAGCAGCTTAACGGGGGGCTGGCAAGAGACCCAGTACTTC
-	TRBD2	TRBJ2-2	TRBV6-6	CASSYLREGAGELFF	TGTGCCAGCAGTTACCTGCGGGAGGGCGCCGGGGAGCTGTTTTTT
once	TRBD1	TRBJ1-6	TRBV18	CASSTRDRANSPLHF	TGTGCCAGCTCAACCCGGGACAGGGCCAATTCACCCCTCCACTTT
-	-	TRBJ2-1	TRBV11-2	CASSSEYNEQFF	TGTGCCAGCAGCTCCGAGTACAATGAGCAGTTCTTC
-	TRBD1	TRBJ1-4	TRBV11-2	CASSLVTGTGDEKLFF	TGTGCCAGCAGCTTAGTTACCGGGACAGGGGACGAAAAACTGTTTTTT
-	-	TRBJ2-3	TRBV2	CASSAQGSGTDTQYF	TGTGCCAGCAGCGCACAGGGTTCTGGCACAGATACGCAGTATTTT
-	-	TRBJ1-5	TRBV2	CASSGEPLSGQPQHF	TGTGCCAGCAGTGGGGAGCCCCTGTCGGGTCAGCCCCAGCATTTT
-	-	TRBJ1-4	TRBV7-9	CASSLTGYTTNEKLFF	TGTGCCAGCAGCTTGACGGGGTACACAACTAATGAAAAACTGTTTTTT
once	-	TRBJ1-6	TRBV11-2	CASSEDSSYNSPLHF	TGTGCCAGCAGCGAGGACAGCTCCTATAATTCACCCCTCCACTTT
-	-	TRBJ1-4	TRBV5-5	CASSLVVYNEKLFF	TGTGCCAGCAGCTTGGTCGTCTACAATGAAAAACTGTTTTTT
-	TRBD2	TRBJ2-5	TRBV5-1	CASSAGTSGRSGYQETQYF	TGCGCCAGCAGCGCCGGGACTAGCGGGAGGAGCGGGTACCAAGAGACCCAGTACTTC
-	-	TRBJ1-3	TRBV6-6	CASSATVLNTIYF	TGTGCCAGCAGTGCGACAGTTTTAAACACCATATATTTT
-	TRBD1	TRBJ1-2	TRBV9	CASSVEQGAYGYTF	TGTGCCAGCAGCGTAGAGCAGGGGGCTTATGGCTACACCTTC